Shown below are 21 T cell receptor beta chains from a single sample sequenced in a study of T cells in Graves' hyperthyroidism and ophthalmopathy. Amplification of TCR beta CDR3 regions used RNA as the template. The TCR CDR3 first-round RT-PCR relied on the HTBI primer set. TCRdb re-called the multiplex PCR reads with MiXCR, one entry per CDR3 protein. Of approximately 600,000 distinct CDR3 sequences in the sample, 20% were seen once. Sequencing was carried out using blood. The source of these receptors is a man aged 25 to 45 with Graves' ophthalmopathy.

Only a few counts were recorded for this clonotype. The chain is built from TRBV10-3 and TRBJ1-1; D gene unclear. The CDR3 has 14 amino acids. With 0 bases removed from V and 4 bases from J, the gap between germline ends came to 9 bases. Germline-derived CDR1 and CDR2 are ENHRY and SYGVKD. The CDR3 protein is CAISESGRSTEAFF. The CDR3 DNA is TGTGCCATCAGTGAGTCGGGAAGGAGCACTGAAGCTTTCTTT.

This rearrangement joins TRBV29-1 to TRBJ1-1; 7 bases fit TRBD1. This CDR3 comprises 13 residues. Per germline, CDR1 SQVTM and CDR2 ANQGSEA. The ends lost 1 base at V and 4 bases at J; junction bases unmatched: 3. The DNA of the CDR3 is TGCAGCGTTGAAGGACAGGGTGGCACTGAAGCTTTCTTT. It yields the protein CSVEGQGGTEAFF.

This clonotype was seen only a few times. The chain has TRBV5-1 and TRBJ2-7; D remains unclear. From germline, CDR1 is SGHRS and CDR2 YFSETQ. The CDR3 runs to 15 residues. Trimming left V 3 bases short and J 4 bases short, with 17 bases between. The CDR3 bases are TGCGCCAGCAGCTCCTCGGCAGCCCTCGCGTACGAGCAGTACTTC. Protein: CASSSSAALAYEQYF.

This clonotype was detected only a few times. The chain combines TRBV20-1 with TRBJ1-3; D might be TRBD1 (5 bases). The germline V gene encodes CDR1 DFQATT and CDR2 SNEGSKA (reference sequence). V lost 0 bases and J 0 bases, leaving 12 bases between the germline ends. The CDR3 runs 16 residues. This CDR3 is CSARDWGLSSGNTIYF. The CDR3 DNA follows: TGCAGTGCTAGAGATTGGGGACTGAGCTCTGGAAACACCATATATTTT.

CDR3 sequence (DNA): TGTGCCAGCAGCAACAGGGTGAAAATGAACACTGAAGCTTTCTTT. The encoded protein is CASSNRVKMNTEAFF. This sequence joins TRBV5-6 and TRBJ1-1; a possible D gene is TRBD1 (6 bases). CDR1 and CDR2 (germline): SGHDT, YYEEEE. Trimming removed 4 bases at V and 0 bases at J, with 13 bases between. The CDR3 loop spans 15 amino acids.

The gene calls are TRBV5-1 and TRBJ2-1, with 13 positions matching TRBD2. Trimming took 3 bases from V and 5 from J; bases not matched to a gene: 8. Germline CDR1 and CDR2: SGHRS and YFSETQ. This CDR3 comprises 17 residues. CDR3: CASSYTPGLAGHNEQFF. CDR3 DNA sequence: TGCGCCAGCAGCTATACCCCGGGACTAGCGGGACACAATGAGCAGTTCTTC.

The V and J genes are TRBV7-9 and TRBJ2-1; no clear D gene. This CDR3 is built from 12 residues. Germline lookup yields CDR1 SEHNR and CDR2 FQNEAQ (reference sequence). V lost 3 bases and J 5 bases, leaving 5 bases between the germline ends. The CDR3 DNA follows: TGTGCCAGCAGCTTCGGTAACAATGAGCAGTTCTTC. As protein: CASSFGNNEQFF.

This clonotype occurred many times. V is TRBV30 and J is TRBJ1-1; D perhaps matches TRBD1 (6 bases). The CDR3 runs to 17 residues. Trimming removed 4 bases at V and 2 bases at J, with 23 bases between. CDR1 and CDR2 from the germline V gene are GTSNPN and SVGIG (reference sequence). CDR3: CAWTSLGRRTANTEAFF. CDR3 sequence (DNA): TGTGCCTGGACCTCCCTTGGGCGGAGGACAGCAAACACTGAAGCTTTCTTT.

This chain joins TRBV19 and TRBJ1-5; D perhaps matches TRBD1 (6 bases). V lost 10 bases to trimming and J lost 0 bases, with 16 bases between them. This CDR3 has 15 amino acids. Germline V lookup: CDR1 LNHDA, CDR2 SQIVND (reference sequence). This CDR3 reads CATTWTAYSNQPQHF. The CDR3 nucleotides are TGTGCCACCACCTGGACAGCTTATAGCAATCAGCCCCAGCATTTT.

This clonotype was seen a handful of times. The genes are TRBV5-5 and TRBJ2-7, with D uncertain. Trimming removed 0 bases at V and 6 bases at J, with 13 bases between. This CDR3 comprises 14 residues. Germline V gene sequence: CDR1 SGHKS, CDR2 YYEKEE (reference sequence). CDR3 nucleotide sequence: TGTGCCAGCAGCTTGGAAGGGCTGAGGTCCGAGCAGTACTTC. Amino acids: CASSLEGLRSEQYF.

The rearrangement links TRBV7-2 to TRBJ1-1; D is unclear. Trimming took off 8 bases at V and 0 bases at J, with 13 bases between the two ends. In germline, CDR1 is SGHTA, CDR2 FQGNSA. The CDR3 covers 14 residues. The CDR3 loop is CASQILQMNTEAFF. CDR3 sequence (DNA): TGTGCCAGCCAGATTCTTCAGATGAACACTGAAGCTTTCTTT.

This clonotype appeared a few times. The CDR3 nucleotides are TGTGCCAGCAGTGTGGGTAGCCTTACCTACGAGCAGTACTTC. It encodes CASSVGSLTYEQYF. The chain employs TRBV12-3 or TRBV12-4 and TRBJ2-7, with D unclear. V was clipped by 5 bases and J by 2 bases, with 13 bases between them. The CDR3 extends over 14 amino acids.

The V call is TRBV18, the J call TRBJ1-2, with D possibly TRBD1 on 5 matching bases. Trimming pared 5 bases from V and 3 bases from J, leaving 10 bases between. There are 13 residues in the CDR3. In germline, CDR1 is KGHSH, CDR2 LQKENI. The CDR3 coding sequence is TGTGCCAGCTCAAGGGGTCCCTACTATGGCTACACCTTC. Protein product: CASSRGPYYGYTF.

This clonotype was counted at least ten times. V is TRBV7-2 and J is TRBJ2-1; TRBD2 aligns across 7 bases. J gave up 3 bases and V 6 bases, and 11 bases lay outside the gene matches. The CDR3 extends over 16 amino acids. CDR1 SGHTA and CDR2 FQGNSA come from the germline V gene. The CDR3 nucleotides read TGTGCCAGCAGGCCCGCGGGAGCAGGGTTCTACAATGAGCAGTTCTTC. It codes for CASRPAGAGFYNEQFF.

This clonotype was seen once. It is unclear where the CDR3 begins or ends on the DNA, so no DNA is shown, and the CDR3 is as TCRdb lists it. The rearrangement joins TRBV20-1 to TRBJ2-1; TRBD1 is taken as the D call from the table, unchecked against the DNA. Germline lookup yields CDR1 DFQATT and CDR2 SNEGSKA (reference sequence). The CDR3 spans 16 residues, counting both ends. The chain's CDR3 is CSARDFGTGTYNERFF.

This clonotype appeared many times. The chain carries TRBV27 and TRBJ2-5; D is undetermined. CDR1 is MNHEY, CDR2 SMNVEV, per germline (reference sequence). This CDR3 contains 13 residues. Trimming removed 3 bases at V and 0 bases at J, with 5 bases between. The CDR3 region has the DNA TGTGCCAGCAGTTTCATCAACCAAGAGACCCAGTACTTC. This codes for CASSFINQETQYF.

J is TRBJ2-5 and V is TRBV29-1; D may be TRBD1 (5 bases). The CDR3 runs 12 residues. CDR1 is SQVTM and CDR2 is ANQGSEA in the germline V gene. V dropped 4 bases and J dropped 5 bases, with 11 bases sitting between them. The CDR3 region has the DNA TGCAGCGTTGTGGCAGGGTGGGAGACCCAGTACTTC. This gives the protein CSVVAGWETQYF.

The V and J genes are TRBV11-2 and TRBJ2-2; D might be TRBD1 or TRBD2, each matching 5 bases. Deletions cut 5 bases from V and 1 base from J, with 11 bases between. Germline values: CDR1 SGHAT, CDR2 FQNNGV. The CDR3 loop spans 15 amino acids. The CDR3 spells CASSRGAVNTGELFF. DNA for the CDR3: TGTGCCAGCAGCCGAGGGGCGGTGAACACCGGGGAGCTGTTTTTT.

This clonotype has just a few counts. This may be a read error, as it is one base from a much larger clone. CDR3 sequence (DNA): TGTGCCTCAATAGATTTGGGGACAGTTAACACTGAAGCTTTCTTT. Translation: CASIDLGTVNTEAFF. The V gene is TRBV27, the J gene TRBJ1-1; 7 positions match TRBD1. This CDR3 is built from 15 residues. CDR1 and CDR2 (germline): MNHEY, SMNVEV (reference sequence). V lost 11 bases, J lost 2 bases, and 14 bases stayed unmatched.

The gene calls are TRBV5-1 and TRBJ2-7; D is perhaps TRBD2 (5 bases). Trimming took off 4 bases at V and 6 bases at J, with 17 bases between the two ends. Germline-derived CDR1 and CDR2 are SGHRS and YFSETQ. The CDR3 covers 14 residues. CDR3 sequence (DNA): TGCGCCAGCAGCCCTAGGACTGAGACCCCCGAGCAGTACTTC. Its translation: CASSPRTETPEQYF. The full variable domain, rest sourced from reference TRBV5-1 and TRBJ2-7, is KAGVTQTPRYLIKTRGQQVTLSCSPISGHRSVSWYQQTPGQGLQFLFEYFSETQRNKGNFPGRFSGRQFSNSRSEMNVSTLELGDSALYLCASSPRTETPEQYFGPGTRLTVT.

A few counts support this clonotype. The chain recombines TRBV4-1 with TRBJ2-1; 10 bases match TRBD2. In germline, CDR1 is MGHRA, CDR2 YSYEKL. V lost 3 bases to trimming and J lost 4 bases; unmatched junction nucleotides: 6. The CDR3 consists of 16 residues. The CDR3 spells CASSHPGTSAYNEQFF. CDR3 in DNA: TGCGCCAGCAGCCACCCCGGGACTAGCGCATACAATGAGCAGTTCTTC.